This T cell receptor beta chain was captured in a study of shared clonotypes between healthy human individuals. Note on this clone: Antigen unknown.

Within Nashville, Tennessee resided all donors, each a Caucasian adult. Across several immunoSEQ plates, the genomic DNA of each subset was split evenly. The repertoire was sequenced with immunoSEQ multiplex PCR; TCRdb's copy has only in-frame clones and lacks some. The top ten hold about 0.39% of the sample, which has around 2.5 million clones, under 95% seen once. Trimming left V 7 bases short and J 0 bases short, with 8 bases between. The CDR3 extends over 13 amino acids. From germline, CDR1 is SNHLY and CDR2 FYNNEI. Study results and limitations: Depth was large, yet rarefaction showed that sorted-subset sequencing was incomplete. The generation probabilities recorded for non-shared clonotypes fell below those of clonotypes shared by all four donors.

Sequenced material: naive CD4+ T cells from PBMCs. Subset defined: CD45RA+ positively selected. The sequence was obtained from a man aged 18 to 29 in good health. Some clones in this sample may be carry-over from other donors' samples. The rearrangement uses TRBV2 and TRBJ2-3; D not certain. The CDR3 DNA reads TGTGCCAGCATGGCGGTGAGCACAGATACGCAGTATTTT. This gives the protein CASMAVSTDTQYF.